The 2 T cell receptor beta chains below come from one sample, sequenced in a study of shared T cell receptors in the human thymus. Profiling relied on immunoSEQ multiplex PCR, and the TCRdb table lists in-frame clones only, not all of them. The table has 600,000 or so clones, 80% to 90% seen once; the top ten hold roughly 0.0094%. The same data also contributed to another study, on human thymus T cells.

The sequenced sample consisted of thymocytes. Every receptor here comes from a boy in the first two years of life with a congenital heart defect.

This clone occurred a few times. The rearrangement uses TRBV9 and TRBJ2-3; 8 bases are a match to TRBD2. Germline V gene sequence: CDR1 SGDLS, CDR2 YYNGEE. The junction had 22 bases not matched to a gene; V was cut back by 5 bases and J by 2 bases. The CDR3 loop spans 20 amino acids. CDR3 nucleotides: TGTGCCAGCAGTGATGCCTCCGGACTTAGCGGGAATGGGGACACAGATACGCAGTATTTT. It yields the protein CASSDASGLSGNGDTDTQYF.

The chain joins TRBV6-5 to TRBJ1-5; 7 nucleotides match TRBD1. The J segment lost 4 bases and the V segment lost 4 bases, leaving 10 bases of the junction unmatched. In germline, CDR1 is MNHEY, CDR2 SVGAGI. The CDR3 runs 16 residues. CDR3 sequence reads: CASSSHRQGVNQPQHF. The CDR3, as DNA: TGTGCCAGCAGTTCCCATAGACAGGGCGTAAATCAGCCCCAGCATTTT.